This TCR beta chain was recovered during a study of blood T cell repertoires in COVID-19. Per the original data handling: Amplification of reference gene primers was used by the study to estimate nucleated cell counts. Assay used: immunoSEQ multiplex PCR; TCRdb lists only in-frame clones, some missing. D and trimming come from the DNA, and the V and J calls and clone size come from that table. The table records some 73,000 clones, around nine tenths of them present only once. This clone is a singleton in its sample. The same CDR3 arises from other DNA sequences in this sample as well. This TCR derives from a woman aged 60-70 years with acute or convalescent COVID-19. Sequencing was done on a sample of peripheral blood.

Here the CDR3 reads CASSLGGRTGNTIYF. The CDR3, as DNA: TGTGCCAGCAGCTTAGGGGGCAGGACTGGAAACACCATATATTTT. The chain is built from TRBV7-6 and TRBJ1-3, with a tentative D call TRBD1 (5 bases). The V end was cut by 1 base, the J end by 2 bases, with 9 bases between. Per the germline V gene, CDR1 is SGHVS and CDR2 is FNYEAQ. CDR3 length equals 15 residues.